These T cell receptor beta chains were read from a single sample in a study of shared clonotypes between healthy human individuals. TCRdb's table, derived via immunoSEQ multiplex PCR, lists solely in-frame clones and lacks some. Of some 530,000 clones detected, over 70% appear once; the ten largest clones hold 10% to 15%. Sequenced sample: PBMCs. Every receptor here comes from a woman aged 40-49 years in good health. Some clones in this sample may be carry-over from other donors' samples. Both conserved end residues are part of each CDR3. Each record gives: clone size, D gene, J gene, V gene, CDR3 protein, CDR3 DNA. A D gene is named only where the DNA matches it firmly. Clone size is shown for a subset of rows, as once, few, many or a class of expanded clone.

>.|.|TRBJ1-5|TRBV25-1
CASTPGGGQPQHF
TGTGCCAGCACTCCCGGCGGGGGACAGCCCCAGCATTTT
>.|.|TRBJ2-1|TRBV9
CASSPDTYYSYNEQFF
TGTGCCAGCAGCCCGGACACCTACTACTCCTACAATGAGCAGTTCTTC
>.|TRBD1|TRBJ1-5|TRBV11-2
CASSLGQYSNQPQHF
TGTGCCAGCAGCTTGGGACAGTATAGCAATCAGCCCCAGCATTTT
>few|.|TRBJ2-2|TRBV4-2
CASSQAGRLAMRTGELFF
TGTGCCAGCAGCCAAGCAGGTCGGCTAGCGATGCGCACCGGGGAGCTGTTTTTT
>many|.|TRBJ2-3|TRBV5-1
CASRGGSSHTDTQYF
TGCGCCAGCAGGGGAGGTAGCAGTCACACAGATACGCAGTATTTT
>.|.|TRBJ2-1|TRBV5-1
CASSFDAQYNEQFF
TGCGCCAGCAGCTTCGATGCTCAGTACAATGAGCAGTTCTTC
>.|TRBD2|TRBJ2-2|TRBV28
CASSITSGRATGELFF
TGTGCCAGCAGTATTACTAGCGGGAGGGCCACCGGGGAGCTGTTTTTT
>.|.|TRBJ2-7|TRBV4-3
CASSQAYTQVEQYF
TGCGCCAGCAGCCAAGCATACACCCAGGTGGAGCAGTACTTC
>.|TRBD2|TRBJ2-1|TRBV7-9
CASSFLAGGTDEQFF
TGTGCCAGCAGCTTCCTAGCGGGAGGGACCGATGAGCAGTTCTTC
>.|.|TRBJ1-2|TRBV25-1
CASSISGNGYTF
TGTGCCAGCAGCATATCAGGGAATGGCTACACCTTC
>few|TRBD1|TRBJ1-2|TRBV4-2
CASSPGDRATLGYTF
TGTGCCAGCAGCCCCGGAGACAGGGCCACGCTCGGCTACACCTTC
>.|.|TRBJ2-1|TRBV2
CASRRSDSSYNEQFF
TGTGCCAGCAGGCGCAGTGATAGCTCCTACAATGAGCAGTTCTTC
>.|.|TRBJ2-7|TRBV28
CASSPGFYEQYF
TGTGCCAGCAGTCCTGGATTCTACGAGCAGTACTTC
>.|.|TRBJ2-5|TRBV29-1
CSVEMEGAGQTQYF
TGCAGCGTTGAAATGGAGGGGGCGGGACAGACCCAGTACTTC
>.|.|TRBJ1-3|TRBV28
CASRGRSVSGNTIYF
TGTGCCAGCAGAGGCAGAAGCGTCTCTGGAAACACCATATATTTT
>.|.|TRBJ1-2|TRBV27
CASSLYPQGNGYTF
TGTGCCAGCAGTTTATATCCCCAGGGTAATGGCTACACCTTC
>.|TRBD1|TRBJ1-3|TRBV5-1
CASSLVGQGSGNTIYF
TGCGCCAGCAGCCTGGTCGGACAGGGTTCAGGAAACACCATATATTTT
>.|TRBD2|TRBJ2-6|TRBV4-2
CASSQGTSSSGANVLTF
TGTGCCAGCAGCCAAGGGACTAGCAGCTCTGGGGCCAACGTCCTGACTTTC
>.|TRBD1|TRBJ1-5|TRBV28
CASSLGTGGNQPQHF
TGTGCCAGCAGTTTAGGGACAGGGGGCAATCAGCCCCAGCATTTT
>.|.|TRBJ1-2|TRBV28
CASRPTGYYGYTF
TGTGCCAGCAGACCAACAGGGTACTATGGCTACACCTTC
>.|TRBD2|TRBJ2-2|TRBV7-3
CASSAGLAGATGELFF
TGTGCCAGCAGCGCGGGACTAGCGGGAGCCACCGGGGAGCTGTTTTTT
>.|.|TRBJ1-3|TRBV5-6
CASSPRASGNTIYF
TGTGCCAGCAGCCCCAGGGCATCTGGAAACACCATATATTTT
>.|.|TRBJ2-5|TRBV2
CASRVGQSERETQYF
TGTGCCAGCAGAGTCGGACAGTCTGAACGGGAGACCCAGTACTTC
>few|TRBD2|TRBJ2-5|TRBV15
CATSTGDLAGSGETQYF
TGTGCCACCAGCACTGGGGACTTAGCGGGATCGGGCGAGACCCAGTACTTC
>few|.|TRBJ2-7|TRBV28
CASGDLGAGPYEQYF
TGTGCCAGCGGGGATCTTGGGGCCGGACCCTACGAGCAGTACTTC